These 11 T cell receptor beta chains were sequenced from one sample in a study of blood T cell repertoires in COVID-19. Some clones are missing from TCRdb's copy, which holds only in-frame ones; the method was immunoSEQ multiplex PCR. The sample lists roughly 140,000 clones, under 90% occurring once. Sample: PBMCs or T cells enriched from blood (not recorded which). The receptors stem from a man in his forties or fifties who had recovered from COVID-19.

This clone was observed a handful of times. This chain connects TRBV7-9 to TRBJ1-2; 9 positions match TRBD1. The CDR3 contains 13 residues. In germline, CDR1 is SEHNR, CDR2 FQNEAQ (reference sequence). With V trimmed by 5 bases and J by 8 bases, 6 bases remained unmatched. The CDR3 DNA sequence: TGTGCCAGCAGCCCTACGACAGGGGGAGGCTACACCTTC. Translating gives CASSPTTGGGYTF. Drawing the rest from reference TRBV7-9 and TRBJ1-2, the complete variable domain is DTGVSQNPRHKITKRGQNVTFRCDPISEHNRLYWYRQTLGQGPEFLTYFQNEAQLEKSRLLSDRFSAERPKGSFSTLEIQRTEQGDSAMYLCASSPTTGGGYTFGSGTRLTVV.

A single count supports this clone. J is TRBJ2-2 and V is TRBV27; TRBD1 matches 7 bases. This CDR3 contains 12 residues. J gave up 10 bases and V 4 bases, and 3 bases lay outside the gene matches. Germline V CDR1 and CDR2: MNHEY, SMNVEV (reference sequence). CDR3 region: CASSYRGVELFF. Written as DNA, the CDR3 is TGTGCCAGCAGTTACAGGGGAGTGGAGCTGTTTTTT.

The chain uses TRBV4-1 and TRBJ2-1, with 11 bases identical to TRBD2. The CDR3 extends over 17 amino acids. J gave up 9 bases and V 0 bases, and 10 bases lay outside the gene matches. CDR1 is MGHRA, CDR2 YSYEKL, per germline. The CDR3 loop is CASSQDNLAGGSGEQFF. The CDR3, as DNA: TGCGCCAGCAGCCAAGATAATCTAGCGGGGGGATCTGGTGAGCAGTTCTTC.

The CDR3 is CASSPGGKFADTQYF. CDR3 bases: TGTGCCAGCAGCCCAGGGGGCAAGTTCGCAGATACGCAGTATTTT. The genes are TRBV3-1 (or the pseudogene TRBV3-2) and TRBJ2-3, with 8 bases identical to TRBD1. Germline CDR1 LGHDT, CDR2 YNNKEL (reference sequence). The CDR3 has 15 amino acids. V shed 4 bases, J shed 4 bases, and the junction held 7 bases outside the gene matches.

The CDR3 nucleotides read TGTGCCAGCAAGAGGGACAGAAGCAATCAGCCCCAGCATTTT. Amino acids: CASKRDRSNQPQHF. This rearrangement joins TRBV2 to TRBJ1-5; TRBD1 agrees at 7 bases. Germline V gene lookup returns CDR1 SNHLY and CDR2 FYNNEI. The CDR3 spans 14 residues. Trimming at V came to 7 bases and at J to 1 base, leaving 4 bases not matched to a gene.

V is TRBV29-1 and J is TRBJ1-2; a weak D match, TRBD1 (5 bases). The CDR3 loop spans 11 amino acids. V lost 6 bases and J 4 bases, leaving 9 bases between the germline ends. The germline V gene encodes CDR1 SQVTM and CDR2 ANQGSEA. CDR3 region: CSVGDSYGYTF. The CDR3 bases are TGCAGCGTCGGAGACAGCTATGGCTACACCTTC.

The chain's CDR3 is CASSLENRGRSPLHF. Here the CDR3 DNA reads TGTGCCAGCAGCTTAGAGAACAGGGGGCGATCACCCCTCCACTTT. V gene TRBV7-2 combines with J gene TRBJ1-6, with 9 nucleotides matching TRBD1. The CDR3 contains 15 residues. The V and J ends lost 1 base and 10 bases, in that order; junction bases with no gene match: 5. CDR1 and CDR2 (germline): SGHTA, FQGNSA.

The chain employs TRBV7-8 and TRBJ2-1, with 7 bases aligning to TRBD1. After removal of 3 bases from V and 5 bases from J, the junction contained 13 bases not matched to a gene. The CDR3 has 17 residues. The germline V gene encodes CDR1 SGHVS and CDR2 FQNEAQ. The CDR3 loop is CASSFWGFGTENNEQFF. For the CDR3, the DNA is TGTGCCAGCAGCTTTTGGGGCTTTGGGACAGAAAACAATGAGCAGTTCTTC.

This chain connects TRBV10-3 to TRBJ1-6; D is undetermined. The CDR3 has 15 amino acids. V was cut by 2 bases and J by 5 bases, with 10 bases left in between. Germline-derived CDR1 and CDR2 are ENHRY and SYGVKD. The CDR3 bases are TGTGCCATCAGTGAGGGCGGTGAAGATAATTCACCCCTCCACTTT. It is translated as CAISEGGEDNSPLHF.

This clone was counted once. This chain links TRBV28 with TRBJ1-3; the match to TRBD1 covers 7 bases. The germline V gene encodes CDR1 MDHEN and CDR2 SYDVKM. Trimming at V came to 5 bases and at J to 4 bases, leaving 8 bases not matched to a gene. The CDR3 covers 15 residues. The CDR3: CASSPQGGGGNTIYF. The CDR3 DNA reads TGTGCCAGCAGTCCCCAGGGGGGTGGAGGAAACACCATATATTTT.

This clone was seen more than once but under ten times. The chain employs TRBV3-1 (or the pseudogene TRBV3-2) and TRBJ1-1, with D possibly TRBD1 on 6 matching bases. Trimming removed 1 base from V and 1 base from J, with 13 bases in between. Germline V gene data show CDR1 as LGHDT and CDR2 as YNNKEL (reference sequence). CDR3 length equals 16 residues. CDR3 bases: TGTGCCAGCAGCCAAGGGTTCAGGGGCCGGAACACTGAAGCTTTCTTT. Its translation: CASSQGFRGRNTEAFF.